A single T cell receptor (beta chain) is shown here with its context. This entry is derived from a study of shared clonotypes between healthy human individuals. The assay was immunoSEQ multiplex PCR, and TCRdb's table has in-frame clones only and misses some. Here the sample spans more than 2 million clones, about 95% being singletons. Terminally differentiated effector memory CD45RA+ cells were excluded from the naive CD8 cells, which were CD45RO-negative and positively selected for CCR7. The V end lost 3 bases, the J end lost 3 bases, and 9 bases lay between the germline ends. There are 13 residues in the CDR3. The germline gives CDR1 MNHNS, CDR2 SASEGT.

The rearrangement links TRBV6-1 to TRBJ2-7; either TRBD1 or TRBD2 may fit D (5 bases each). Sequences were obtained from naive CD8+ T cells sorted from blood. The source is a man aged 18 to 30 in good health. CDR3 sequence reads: CASSDWGIYEQYF. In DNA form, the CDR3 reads TGTGCCAGCAGTGACTGGGGGATCTACGAGCAGTACTTC.